This TCR beta chain was profiled in a study of T cell changes during pregnancy in multiple sclerosis. Assay used: immunoSEQ multiplex PCR; TCRdb lists only in-frame clones, some missing. The sample shows more than 25,000 clones, 80% to 90% of them seen only once. The CDR3 runs 15 residues. Germline V lookup: CDR1 MNHEY, CDR2 SVGAGI. The V end was cut by 6 bases, the J end by 1 base, with 14 bases between. The sequences come from CD8+ T cells from peripheral blood mononuclear cells, collected in the first trimester of pregnancy. The origin of this receptor is a female donor with multiple sclerosis, enrolled in a pregnancy study. This chain uses TRBV6-5 with TRBJ2-3, with D perhaps matching TRBD2 (6 bases). CDR3: CASSPSGGGTDTQYF. The CDR3 nucleotides are TGTGCCAGCAGCCCGTCCGGCGGGGGCACAGATACGCAGTATTTT.